This T cell receptor beta chain was identified during a study of T cells after yellow fever vaccination. Study as a whole: Low-cell-number fractions were prepared with SMART-Seq v4 Ultra Low Input.

Comment on this clonotype: The antigen remains undetermined.

Whole-study findings and limits: Although most clonotypes did not, a small share appeared in both CD4 and CD8 compartments. The bulk population could contribute abundant contaminating clonotypes to FACS-sorted repertoires.

MiXCR was run by TCRdb on the 5' RACE reads, yielding one entry per CDR3 protein. Of about 320,000 distinct CDR3 sequences in the sample, 3.5% to 5% are singletons; the top ten hold approximately 19%. CDR1 and CDR2 (germline): MNHEY, SVGAGI. The V and J ends lost 6 bases and 10 bases, in that order; junction bases with no gene match: 6. There are 13 residues in the CDR3. The rearrangement joins TRBV6-5 to TRBJ1-6; TRBD1 matches 7 bases. The clonotype originates from a man younger than 35 who received the YFV17D yellow fever vaccine. Material: PBMCs, obtained 15 days after the yellow fever booster vaccination. CDR3 bases: TGTGCCAGCAGAGACAGGGAAGACTCACCCCTCCACTTT. It encodes CASRDREDSPLHF.